The entry below gives a single T cell receptor beta chain sequence along with its context. The CDR3 spans 16 residues. Germline lookup yields CDR1 SGHAT and CDR2 FQNNGV. The V segment lost 1 base and the J segment 6 bases; nucleotides outside the gene matches: 8. Only in-frame clones appear in the TCRdb table, and some are missing; sequencing was by immunoSEQ multiplex PCR. Among tens of thousands of clones, 93% were seen once, and the ten largest hold approximately 2.4%. This sample is part of a study of T cell changes during pregnancy in multiple sclerosis. The sequence was obtained from a female donor with multiple sclerosis, enrolled in a pregnancy study. The sample was peripheral blood, taken in the second trimester of pregnancy. The chain joins TRBV11-2 to TRBJ1-4, with TRBD1 matching over 7 bases. The CDR3 DNA is TGTGCCAGCAGCTTAGGGACAGGAGGGCGCCATGAAAAACTGTTTTTT. This encodes CASSLGTGGRHEKLFF.